This is a list of T cell receptor beta chains from one sample in a study of blood T cells in healthy people across ages. TCRdb recomputed calls from the 5' RACE reads with MiXCR, one row per CDR3 protein. This table holds hundreds of thousands of distinct CDR3 sequences, 45% to 50% found once. Specimen: blood. The receptors here all came from a woman aged 55-70 years in good health. The CDR3 runs from the conserved cysteine through the conserved F or W. D genes are given only for firm matches. Rows may omit the clone size; those that give it use once, few, many or a size class.

>.|TRBJ2-7|TRBV3-1|.
TGTGCCAGCAGCCAAGATTTAGGGGTCAAAGGGAATGAGCAGTACTTC
CASSQDLGVKGNEQYF
>.|TRBJ2-7|TRBV5-5|.
TGTGCCAGCAGCTTGGAATATGGGACTTCCGTCTACGAGCAGTACTTC
CASSLEYGTSVYEQYF
>.|TRBJ2-3|TRBV3-1|.
TGTGCCAGCAGCCATGGAGTAGCGAAAGATACGCAGTATTTT
CASSHGVAKDTQYF
>.|TRBJ1-2|TRBV13|.
TGTGCCAGCAGCAACTCCAGGGGCTATGGCTACACCTTC
CASSNSRGYGYTF
>.|TRBJ2-6|TRBV12-5|once
TGTGCTAGTGGTCAGGGGTTTCCTGGGGCCAACGTCCTGACTTTC
CASGQGFPGANVLTF
>.|TRBJ2-3|TRBV5-1|.
TGCGCCAGCAGCTTGTTGGATACGCGGTATTTT
CASSLLDTRYF
>.|TRBJ1-1|TRBV20-1|.
TGCAGTGCTAACGGCAGGGAAACTGAAGCTTTCTTT
CSANGRETEAFF
>.|TRBJ2-5|TRBV20-1|few
TGCAGTGCTAGGATGGGGGCTGGCGGTAAAGAGACCCAGTACTTC
CSARMGAGGKETQYF
>.|TRBJ1-1|TRBV29-1|.
TGCAGCGACGACAGGTGGGGGACTGAAGCTTTCTTT
CSDDRWGTEAFF
>TRBD1|TRBJ2-7|TRBV5-1|few
TGCGCCAGCAGGAAGGGGGCGACCTCCTACAATGAGCAGTACTTC
CASRKGATSYNEQYF
>TRBD2|TRBJ2-7|TRBV20-1|.
TGCAGTGCTAGATGGCTAGCGGGACTTAGCTCCTACGAGCAGTACTTC
CSARWLAGLSSYEQYF
>TRBD1|TRBJ2-2|TRBV28|.
TGTGCCAGCCAGCAGGGGGACAGGGCGAACACCGGGGAGCTGTTTTTT
CASQQGDRANTGELFF
>.|TRBJ2-1|TRBV29-1|.
TGCAGCGTTGAACTATCCAGCTCCTACGATGAGCAGTTCTTC
CSVELSSSYDEQFF
>TRBD1|TRBJ2-5|TRBV29-1|many
TGCAGCGTTGAGGACAGGGGGGAAGAGACCCAGTACTTC
CSVEDRGEETQYF
>.|TRBJ1-5|TRBV28|few
TGTGCCAGCAGTTTATATTCACTTCGGGGAGGCAATCAGCCCCAGCATTTT
CASSLYSLRGGNQPQHF
>.|TRBJ2-1|TRBV27|few
TGTGCCAGCAGCCAAGGGGGGCCGGGATACAATGAGCAGTTCTTC
CASSQGGPGYNEQFF
>TRBD1|TRBJ2-7|TRBV6-1|.
TGTGCCAGCAGTGGTCCGGGACAGGGGTTCTACGAGCAGTACTTC
CASSGPGQGFYEQYF
>TRBD1|TRBJ1-2|TRBV20-1|few
TGCAGTGCTAGAGATCGGGACAGGGGGGTCTATGGCTACACCTTC
CSARDRDRGVYGYTF
>.|TRBJ2-3|TRBV27|.
TGTGCCAGCAGGCGGGGCTTTGGGGGGAGTGATACGCAGTATTTT
CASRRGFGGSDTQYF
>.|TRBJ2-3|TRBV4-3|once
TGCGCCAGCAGCCAAGGTCCTGGGCTAGCGAACACAGATACGCAGTATTTT
CASSQGPGLANTDTQYF
>.|TRBJ1-1|TRBV7-9|.
TGTGCCAGCAGCTCCAGGGATCCCACTGAAGCTTTCTTT
CASSSRDPTEAFF
>.|TRBJ2-2|TRBV4-2|many
TGTGCCAGCAGCCAAGTCGGGAGCAGCGGGGAGCTGTTTTTT
CASSQVGSSGELFF
>.|TRBJ2-7|TRBV12-3/TRBV12-4|few
TGTGCCAGCAGCCCAGAGACGGTCCGTCATTCCGAGCAGTACTTC
CASSPETVRHSEQYF
>.|TRBJ2-1|TRBV18|.
TGTGCCGGAGGGGGGCAGAGAAACAATGAGCAGTTCTTC
CAGGGQRNNEQFF
>.|TRBJ2-2|TRBV5-1|.
TGCGCCAGCAGCCCGGGTGTCGCGAACACCGGGGAGCTGTTTTTT
CASSPGVANTGELFF
>TRBD1|TRBJ2-7|TRBV20-1|many
TGCAGTGCTAGAGATCGGGACAGGGCGTTTTCCCCCTACGAGCAGTACTTC
CSARDRDRAFSPYEQYF
>TRBD2|TRBJ2-1|TRBV20-1|.
TGCAGTGCTAGTAAGCCTAGCGGGGACCCAGAGCAGTTCTTC
CSASKPSGDPEQFF
>TRBD1|TRBJ1-1|TRBV7-2|few
TGTGCCAGCAGCGTCCGACAGGGAGGAACTGAAGCTTTCTTT
CASSVRQGGTEAFF
>.|TRBJ2-5|TRBV27|.
TGTGCCAGCAGTAGAAGCGAGGGGGGGTACCAAGAGACCCAGTACTTC
CASSRSEGGYQETQYF
>.|TRBJ2-3|TRBV7-2|.
TGTGCCAGCATCACCCAGCCCGCAGATACGCAGTATTTT
CASITQPADTQYF
>.|TRBJ2-5|TRBV12-3/TRBV12-4|once
TGTGCCAGCAGTTTAATGTCGTTCGCTGAGCAGTACTTC
CASSLMSFAEQYF
>TRBD2|TRBJ2-7|TRBV11-2|.
TGTGCCAGCAGCTGGGGGGGGGTAGCACCCTTGCCCTACGAGCAGTACTTC
CASSWGGVAPLPYEQYF
>TRBD1|TRBJ1-2|TRBV29-1|.
TGCAGCGTTGAAGAGGGGCAAGGGGGCAATGGCTACACCTTC
CSVEEGQGGNGYTF
>TRBD1|TRBJ2-6|TRBV5-5|.
TGTGCCAGCAGCTTGGAGATCCAGGGGGCCGGGGCCAACGTCCTGACTTTC
CASSLEIQGAGANVLTF
>.|TRBJ2-5|TRBV20-1|.
TGCAGTGCTAGTGAGGCGGGGACTCCCCGCAATGAGCAGTACTTC
CSASEAGTPRNEQYF
>.|TRBJ1-4|TRBV7-2|.
TGTGCCAGCAGCTTGTTGTCCGGGGATGAAAAACTGTTTTTT
CASSLLSGDEKLFF
>.|TRBJ1-2|TRBV9|.
TGTGCCAGCAGCGAGGGGGTTGGCTACACCTTC
CASSEGVGYTF
>TRBD2|TRBJ2-1|TRBV6-2/TRBV6-3|.
TGTGCCAGCAGTCAAAGCGGGATTTATGAGCAGTTCTTC
CASSQSGIYEQFF
>TRBD2|TRBJ2-5|TRBV4-1|few
TGCGCCAGCAGCCAGAGCGGGGGAGAGACCCAGTACTTC
CASSQSGGETQYF
>.|TRBJ2-7|TRBV7-9|few
TGTGCCAGCAGCTTATCGCCTCAAGGAGGCGAGCAGTACTTC
CASSLSPQGGEQYF
>.|TRBJ2-7|TRBV6-5|.
TGTGCCAGCAGTTACGGGGTGGGTAGCGGTTACAATGAGCAGTACTTC
CASSYGVGSGYNEQYF
>.|TRBJ1-6|TRBV7-9|.
TGTGCCAGCAGCTTAACGGCAGCTTATAATTCACCCCTCCACTTT
CASSLTAAYNSPLHF
>.|TRBJ2-1|TRBV25-1|.
TGTGCCAGCAGTGAAGTAGTGAATCCCTACAATGAGCAGTTCTTC
CASSEVVNPYNEQFF
>TRBD1|TRBJ1-2|TRBV29-1|.
TGCAGCGTTGAAAGACAGGGCGATGGCTACACCTTC
CSVERQGDGYTF
>TRBD2|TRBJ2-1|TRBV7-8|few
TGTGCCAGCACTAGCGGGCATGAGCAGTTCTTC
CASTSGHEQFF
>TRBD1|TRBJ2-7|TRBV15|few
TGTGCCACCAGCAGAGGCGTCGACAGGGACCAAAAGTACGAGCAGTACTTC
CATSRGVDRDQKYEQYF
>TRBD1|TRBJ2-7|TRBV6-1|few
TGTGCCAGCATTCCGGGACAGGGAACCTACGAGCAGTACTTC
CASIPGQGTYEQYF
>.|TRBJ2-2|TRBV7-9|once
TGTGCCAGCAGCTTAAAAAAACTTACCGGGGAGCTGTTTTTT
CASSLKKLTGELFF
>.|TRBJ1-2|TRBV28|.
TGTGCCAGCAGTTTCAAGGGGTCGGTTAATGGCTACACCTTC
CASSFKGSVNGYTF
>TRBD1|TRBJ1-4|TRBV5-1|few
TGCGCCAGCAGCTCGACAGGGGGACGAAATGAAAAACTGTTTTTT
CASSSTGGRNEKLFF
>.|TRBJ1-1|TRBV4-2|few
TGTGCCAGCAGCCAAGATCGCACTGAAGCTTTCTTT
CASSQDRTEAFF
>.|TRBJ1-1|TRBV18|.
TGTGCCAGCTCATTACTGCTAATGGCAGCCCCGAACACTGAAGCTTTCTTT
CASSLLLMAAPNTEAFF
>TRBD1|TRBJ2-7|TRBV7-2|.
TGTGCCGGCAGCTTAGGAGCAGGGGGTGGTGTCTACGAGCAGTACTTC
CAGSLGAGGGVYEQYF
>.|TRBJ1-2|TRBV5-1|.
TGCGCCAGCAGCTTGAACAGGATCGACTATGGCTACACCTTC
CASSLNRIDYGYTF
>TRBD1|TRBJ1-2|TRBV5-5|few
TGTGCCAGCAGTCCCACAGGGGCCCTCGGCTATGGCTACACCTTC
CASSPTGALGYGYTF
>TRBD1|TRBJ2-3|TRBV12-3/TRBV12-4|few
TGTGCCAGCAGTCCCGGACAGGGGCACACAGATACGCAGTATTTT
CASSPGQGHTDTQYF
>TRBD2|TRBJ2-1|TRBV27|.
TGTGCCAGCAGTCCACGACCGGGACTAGAGGGTGAGCAGTTCTTC
CASSPRPGLEGEQFF
>.|TRBJ2-5|TRBV20-1|few
TGCAGGCCTGACGGGGGAAAAGAGACCCAGTACTTC
CRPDGGKETQYF
>TRBD1|TRBJ2-5|TRBV2|once
TGTGCCAGCAGTACTATTGGGACAGTTCCGCTAAAGCAGTACTTC
CASSTIGTVPLKQYF
>.|TRBJ2-3|TRBV4-3|.
TGCGCCAGCAGCCATGATTGGACAGGACTAAATACGCAGTATTTT
CASSHDWTGLNTQYF